The rows below give T cell receptor beta chains drawn from one sample of a study of blood T cell repertoires in COVID-19. TCRdb's copy holds only in-frame clones and misses some; the assay was immunoSEQ multiplex PCR. This table holds about 80,000 clones, approximately 80% found once. The sequencing input was peripheral blood. The source is a human donor in a cohort sampled during active COVID-19. Both conserved end residues are part of each CDR3.

length,V,CDR3
16,TRBV7-8,CASSPYDPRGSDTQYF
15,TRBV2,CASSGVTSRTDTQYF
15,TRBV5-1,CASSYSGRAQETQYF
16,TRBV14,CASSQGGTGGRWRTFF
16,TRBV3-1/TRBV3-2,CASSHRAGPLNSPLHF
15,TRBV9,CASSDNLPGAGELFF
14,TRBV5-1,CASSFTGTAYEQYF
16,TRBV6-2/TRBV6-3,CASSYSKRSSYNEQFF
16,TRBV5-1,CASSSPGGNPYNEQFF
12,TRBV2,CASSVSGNEVFF
16,TRBV19,CASSVLAGGPKETQYF
15,TRBV11-2,CASSPAGTAANEQFF
20,TRBV27,CASSPEGRAPGPELIYEQYF
15,TRBV3-1/TRBV3-2,CASSQGGQFQETQYF
13,TRBV6-5,CASSLNAGDTQYF